This T cell receptor beta chain is from a study of shared clonotypes between healthy human individuals. V lost 5 bases, J lost 8 bases, and 7 bases stayed unmatched. Germline values: CDR1 SGHVS, CDR2 FQNEAQ. The CDR3 is made up of 15 amino acids. Unsorted samples relied on about 100 million PBMCs, which served as the source of genomic DNA. Study-wide findings and caveats: Sequencing depth was a factor that was expected to affect clonotype sharing among donors.

This clone was seen just once. What it recognizes is unknown. An even split of each subset's genomic DNA across several immunoSEQ plates was performed. The assay was immunoSEQ multiplex PCR, and TCRdb's table has in-frame clones only and misses some. The sample consists of fewer than 500,000 clones, 60% to 80% of them appearing once. The sequenced sample consisted of PBMCs. This clonotype was obtained from a woman in her thirties or forties in good health. Some clones in this sample may be carry-over from other donors' samples. V and J are TRBV7-8 and TRBJ2-1; TRBD2 aligns across 12 bases. This CDR3 reads CASSRPLAGGDEQFF. The CDR3 DNA is TGTGCCAGCAGCCGCCCACTAGCGGGAGGCGATGAGCAGTTCTTC.